The source of this T cell receptor (beta chain) is a study of OX40 agonist ivuxolimab in advanced cancers. Profiling relied on immunoSEQ multiplex PCR, and the TCRdb table lists in-frame clones only, not all of them. This table holds about 73,000 clones, over 80% found once. The V end was cut by 5 bases, the J end by 2 bases, with 13 bases between. Germline V CDR1 and CDR2: SEHNR, FQNEAQ (reference sequence). This CDR3 spans 14 amino acids. If patients had autoimmune disease history or systemic immunosuppression, they were excluded. At baseline, cycle 4 day 1, and cycle 7 day 1, blood was sampled. The rearrangement uses TRBV7-9 and TRBJ2-7; possible D gene TRBD1, 6 bases. The source is an adult with an advanced solid tumor such as melanoma, head and neck, liver or kidney cancer. Material: CD4+ or CD8+ T cells sorted from blood, obtained in a trial of the OX40 agonist ivuxolimab. The CDR3 loop reads CASSPPGAPYEQYF. In nucleotides, the CDR3 is TGTGCCAGCAGCCCCCCAGGGGCCCCCTACGAGCAGTACTTC.